This T cell receptor (beta chain) is from a study of control samples from healthy donors and cancer patients. Here immunoSEQ multiplex PCR was the method, and the copy in TCRdb shows in-frame clones only, minus some. The sample consists of tens of thousands of clones, roughly 87% of them appearing once. The CDR3 has 15 amino acids. The J segment lost 4 bases and the V segment lost 2 bases, leaving 5 bases of the junction unmatched. From germline, CDR1 is MGHRA and CDR2 YSYEKL. This TCR was recovered from a woman aged 50 to 65 in good health. This chain uses TRBV4-1 with TRBJ2-5; 9 nucleotides align to TRBD1. The sample comprised blood. CDR3: CASSQSGTGTETQYF. The CDR3 DNA reads TGCGCCAGCAGCCAATCCGGGACAGGGACAGAGACCCAGTACTTC.